The clone carrying this TCR beta chain appeared a few times. This sample is part of a study of blood T cell repertoires in COVID-19. Study as a whole: COVID-19 samples, acute and convalescent, were from the United States, Italy and Spain. Sources were T cells, B-cell-depleted T cells, or PBMCs; the material itself was cDNA or gDNA.

Original handling: Reference gene primers were amplified, and this amplification served to estimate nucleated cell counts. Clones were sequenced by immunoSEQ multiplex PCR, and TCRdb holds only the in-frame ones, with some missing. V and J calls plus clone size are reproduced from that table; the DNA served to infer D and trimming. The sample yields more than 85,000 clones, roughly 80% seen once. Trimming shortened V by 4 bases and J by 4 bases, and 12 bases separated the two germline ends. The CDR3 has 14 residues. Looked up from germline, CDR1 is SGHNT and CDR2 is YYREEE (reference sequence). The receptor was derived from a woman aged 80 or older with acute or convalescent COVID-19. The chain recombines TRBV5-4 with TRBJ2-1, with D possibly TRBD1 on 6 matching bases. The sequencing sample was made of peripheral blood. Written as DNA, the CDR3 is TGTGCCAGCAGCGTCCCGGACAGATACAATGAGCAGTTCTTC. This translates into CASSVPDRYNEQFF.